Below, one T cell receptor (beta chain) is given with its context. Sequenced by immunoSEQ multiplex PCR; TCRdb stores in-frame clones only, minus some. The sample yields roughly 58,000 clones, 94% seen once. With V trimmed by 6 bases and J by 5 bases, 11 bases remained unmatched. This CDR3 spans 18 amino acids. CDR1 is ENHRY, CDR2 SYGVKD, per germline. The data were taken from a study of T cell changes during pregnancy in multiple sclerosis. The origin of this receptor is a female donor with multiple sclerosis, enrolled in a pregnancy study. The specimen comprised CD8+ T cells from peripheral blood mononuclear cells, sampled in the third trimester of pregnancy. The rearrangement uses TRBV10-3 and TRBJ2-1; TRBD2 matches 15 bases. The CDR3 spells CAIRAGLAGGPSNNEQFF. DNA of the CDR3: TGTGCCATCAGGGCCGGACTAGCGGGAGGGCCATCCAACAATGAGCAGTTCTTC.